This T cell receptor beta chain comes out of a study of T-cell memory formation after mild COVID-19. Study-wide context: TCR clusters were mostly confined to one donor each. General study points: Day 15 to 85 contracting clones showed balanced CD4/CD8; day 15 to 37 expanders favored CD4+.

TCRdb fed the 5' RACE reads into MiXCR, producing one record per CDR3 protein. The sample consists of 450,000 or so distinct CDR3 sequences, roughly 25% of them appearing once. CDR3 length equals 17 residues. The germline V gene encodes CDR1 KGHDR and CDR2 SFDVKD. V gave up 4 bases and J gave up 3 bases, with 19 bases separating them. A note on this clonotype: What it recognizes is unknown.

The receptor's source is an adult woman who had mild COVID-19 (a few samples of this study predate the infection). Cell type and time point are not known. Specimen: PBMCs or a T cell subset sorted from them (not recorded which). The rearrangement joins TRBV24-1 to TRBJ2-3; TRBD2 might be the D (6 bases). CDR3 DNA: TGTGCCACCAGTGAACTCGGGAAGGCGGGGAGAACAGATACGCAGTATTTT. Translated: CATSELGKAGRTDTQYF.